One and the same sample provided the 23 T cell receptor beta chains below, sequenced in a study of blood T cell repertoires in COVID-19. Profiled with immunoSEQ multiplex PCR; TCRdb holds only in-frame clones, not every one. The profile shows 65,000 or so clones, roughly 77% of them singletons. Source material: peripheral blood. Source of these receptors: an older woman with acute or convalescent COVID-19.

The chain combines TRBV10-3 with TRBJ2-1, with D perhaps TRBD2 (5 bases). This CDR3 region has 12 residues. The germline gives CDR1 ENHRY, CDR2 SYGVKD. Deletions cut 4 bases from V and 7 bases from J, with 8 bases between. The CDR3 is CAISVSGNEQFF. CDR3 bases: TGTGCCATCAGTGTAAGCGGAAATGAGCAGTTCTTC.

The chain recombines TRBV10-3 with TRBJ1-1; 8 bases fit TRBD1. V trimming: 2 bases; J trimming: 8 bases; junction bases outside the gene matches: 13. The CDR3 runs 16 residues. Germline CDR1 is ENHRY and CDR2 is SYGVKD. CDR3 coding DNA: TGTGCCATCAGTGAGAGCAGGCAGGGGGCTAAGGTGGAAGCTTTCTTT. This translates into CAISESRQGAKVEAFF.

This clone came up a few times. Distinct nucleotide sequences in the sample also encode this CDR3. This chain joins TRBV7-2 and TRBJ1-2, with TRBD1 matching over 9 bases. The germline CDR1 and CDR2 sequences are SGHTA and FQGNSA. The CDR3 runs to 14 residues. V lost 1 base and J lost 5; bases outside the gene matches: 2. The CDR3 bases are TGTGCCAGCAGCTTAGTTGGACAGGGGTATGGCTACACCTTC. It encodes CASSLVGQGYGYTF.

CDR3 in DNA: TGTGCCAGCAGCCGGAGCCGGGACAGCACAATAAGATCCGAGCAGTACTTC. It translates to CASSRSRDSTIRSEQYF. The chain recombines TRBV14 with TRBJ2-7; the match to TRBD1 covers 7 bases. The junction had 18 bases not matched to a gene; V was cut back by 4 bases and J by 6 bases. There are 17 residues in the CDR3. Germline CDR1 is SGHDN and CDR2 is FVKESK.

The chain has TRBV6-6 and TRBJ2-3; D ambiguous. Germline CDR1 MNHNY, CDR2 SVGAGI (reference sequence). The CDR3 contains 13 residues. V was trimmed by 2 bases and J by 7 bases, leaving 10 bases between them. The CDR3 DNA is TGTGCCAGCAGTTACAGTACTTCTTATACGCAGTATTTT. It is translated as CASSYSTSYTQYF.

V and J are TRBV7-2 and TRBJ1-5; D gene ambiguous. The CDR3 has 14 residues. Germline V lookup: CDR1 SGHTA, CDR2 FQGNSA. V gave up 4 bases and J gave up 6 bases, with 13 bases separating them. CDR3 residues: CASSSGHLVQPQHF. CDR3 bases: TGTGCCAGCAGCTCAGGTCATCTTGTTCAGCCCCAGCATTTT.

The rearrangement uses TRBV5-4 and TRBJ2-1, with 10 positions matching TRBD2. Trimming at V came to 0 bases and at J to 0 bases, leaving 3 bases not matched to a gene. This CDR3 comprises 17 residues. Per the germline V gene, CDR1 is SGHNT and CDR2 is YYREEE (reference sequence). For the CDR3, the DNA is TGTGCCAGCAGCTTGGGCCCTAGCGGGAGCTCCTACAATGAGCAGTTCTTC. This gives the protein CASSLGPSGSSYNEQFF.

The chain has TRBV30 and TRBJ1-3; TRBD1 aligns across 10 bases. The V and J ends lost 3 bases and 4 bases, in that order; junction bases with no gene match: 6. The CDR3 is 15 amino acids. Germline V CDR1 and CDR2: GTSNPN, SVGIG (reference sequence). CDR3 loop: CAWRPGQGLGNTIYF. CDR3 coding DNA: TGTGCCTGGAGACCGGGACAGGGGCTCGGAAACACCATATATTTT.

This rearrangement joins TRBV5-1 to TRBJ2-3; 11 nucleotides line up with TRBD1. Germline loops: CDR1 SGHRS, CDR2 YFSETQ. This CDR3 contains 15 residues. The trim removed 3 bases at V and 5 bases at J, leaving 5 bases unmatched. CDR3 region: CASSSGTGGGDTQYF. CDR3 DNA sequence: TGCGCCAGCAGCTCCGGGACAGGGGGAGGAGATACGCAGTATTTT. Supplemented by reference TRBV5-1 and TRBJ2-3, the full variable domain reads KAGVTQTPRYLIKTRGQQVTLSCSPISGHRSVSWYQQTPGQGLQFLFEYFSETQRNKGNFPGRFSGRQFSNSRSEMNVSTLELGDSALYLCASSSGTGGGDTQYFGPGTRLTVL.

The chain joins TRBV5-1 to TRBJ1-2, with D maybe TRBD1 (6 bases). CDR1 and CDR2 (germline): SGHRS, YFSETQ. This CDR3 is 13 amino acids long. Trimming cost V 4 bases and J 6 bases, with 13 bases left between them. The CDR3 is CASSQDKGDGYTF. The CDR3 region has the DNA TGCGCCAGCAGCCAAGACAAGGGGGATGGCTACACCTTC.

The rearrangement links TRBV6-5 to TRBJ1-5, with a weak D call TRBD1 (5 bases). V shed 5 bases and J shed 4 bases, with 12 bases lying between them. The CDR3 covers 14 residues. From germline, CDR1 is MNHEY and CDR2 SVGAGI. The CDR3 DNA follows: TGTGCCAGCAGTCTCAGGAGACAGAATCAGCCCCAGCATTTT. This gives the protein CASSLRRQNQPQHF.

The chain is built from TRBV11-2 and TRBJ1-4; D unclear. Germline CDR1 SGHAT, CDR2 FQNNGV. The V gene lost 0 bases and the J gene lost 8 bases, with 7 bases spanning the gap. The CDR3 extends over 13 amino acids. The CDR3: CASSLDSGEKLFF. Here the CDR3 DNA reads TGTGCCAGCAGCTTAGATTCCGGGGAAAAACTGTTTTTT.

This clone showed up just once. This sequence joins TRBV5-1 and TRBJ2-1, with D perhaps TRBD1 (5 bases). Germline CDR1 reads SGHRS; CDR2 reads YFSETQ. This CDR3 is built from 15 residues. V was pared by 3 bases and J by 0 bases, with 10 bases between. DNA of the CDR3: TGCGCCAGCAGCTCGTCGACAGTCTCCTACAATGAGCAGTTCTTC. Residues: CASSSSTVSYNEQFF.

The chain recombines TRBV19 with TRBJ2-1, with 9 positions matching TRBD2. V lost 0 bases and J lost 10; bases outside the gene matches: 7. Germline-derived CDR1 and CDR2 are LNHDA and SQIVND (reference sequence). The CDR3 consists of 15 residues. Here the CDR3 DNA reads TGTGCCAGTAGTATAGACACGCTAGCGGGGTTAGAGCAGTTCTTC. It yields the protein CASSIDTLAGLEQFF.

V and J are TRBV5-1 and TRBJ2-3; 7 nucleotides match TRBD1. The germline V gene encodes CDR1 SGHRS and CDR2 YFSETQ. The CDR3 has 15 amino acids. V lost 4 bases and J lost 0; bases outside the gene matches: 5. CDR3 sequence: CASSLDRESTDTQYF. For the CDR3, the DNA is TGCGCCAGCAGCCTCGACAGGGAAAGCACAGATACGCAGTATTTT.

The V gene is TRBV30, the J gene TRBJ1-6; 7 bases agree with TRBD1. V shed 2 bases, J shed 7 bases, and the junction held 5 bases outside the gene matches. The CDR3 contains 14 residues. Germline lookup yields CDR1 GTSNPN and CDR2 SVGIG (reference sequence). This chain's CDR3 is CAWSSGQENSPLHF. The CDR3 DNA reads as TGTGCCTGGAGTTCCGGACAGGAAAATTCACCCCTCCACTTT. Filled out from reference TRBV30 and TRBJ1-6, the complete variable domain reads SQTIHQWPATLVQPVGSPLSLECTVEGTSNPNLYWYRQAAGRGLQLLFYSVGIGQISSEVPQNLSASRPQDRQFILSSKKLLLSDSGFYLCAWSSGQENSPLHFGNGTRLTVT.

The chain recombines TRBV19 with TRBJ1-1; D perhaps matches TRBD1 (5 bases). The length of the CDR3 is 14 residues. CDR1 is LNHDA and CDR2 is SQIVND in the germline V gene (reference sequence). V was pared by 3 bases and J by 0 bases, with 8 bases between. The chain's CDR3 is CASSIQGLNTEAFF. The CDR3 region has the DNA TGTGCCAGTAGTATCCAGGGCCTGAACACTGAAGCTTTCTTT.

V gene TRBV19 combines with J gene TRBJ1-5; no reliable D call. The CDR3 is 16 residues long. The V and J ends lost 1 base and 1 base respectively, with 11 bases between them. Germline CDR1 and CDR2: LNHDA and SQIVND (reference sequence). The CDR3, as DNA: TGTGCCAGTAGTATAGGTGGCGGCGGGAGCAATCAGCCCCAGCATTTT. This encodes CASSIGGGGSNQPQHF.

This chain connects TRBV15 to TRBJ2-7, with 10 positions matching TRBD2. This CDR3 region has 15 residues. V shed 5 bases, J shed 2 bases, and the junction held 6 bases outside the gene matches. Looked up from germline, CDR1 is LNHNV and CDR2 is YYDKDF (reference sequence). CDR3 DNA sequence: TGTGCCACCAGCTCACGAGCGGGAGGGCCCTACGAGCAGTACTTC. It is translated as CATSSRAGGPYEQYF.

The CDR3 region is CASGQDYRDSPLHF. The CDR3, as DNA: TGTGCCAGCGGCCAAGATTACAGGGATTCACCCCTCCACTTT. The V gene is TRBV6-4, the J gene TRBJ1-6; D is possibly TRBD1 (6 bases). Per the germline V gene, CDR1 is MRHNA and CDR2 is SNTAGT. Trimming left V 8 bases short and J 8 bases short, with 16 bases between. The CDR3 covers 14 residues.

The J gene is TRBJ2-1, the V gene TRBV18, with a possible D match to TRBD2 (7 bases). CDR3 length: 17 residues. Trimming cost V 3 bases and J 0 bases, with 15 bases left between them. Germline CDR1 reads KGHSH; CDR2 reads LQKENI. The CDR3 sequence is CASSPRGGTSSYNEQFF. CDR3 coding DNA: TGTGCCAGCTCACCGAGGGGGGGAACAAGCTCCTACAATGAGCAGTTCTTC.

The chain recombines TRBV5-8 with TRBJ2-7, with 7 bases lining up with TRBD2. V was clipped by 3 bases and J by 1 base; unmatched bases: 7. The germline V gene has CDR1 SGHTS and CDR2 YDEGEE. This CDR3 is 15 amino acids long. The CDR3 loop reads CASSSWASGSYEQYF. The CDR3 DNA sequence: TGTGCCAGCAGCTCCTGGGCTAGCGGATCCTACGAGCAGTACTTC. Supplemented by reference TRBV5-8 and TRBJ2-7, the full variable domain reads EAGVTQSPTHLIKTRGQQATLRCSPISGHTSVYWYQQALGLGLQFLLWYDEGEERNRGNFPPRFSGRQFPNYSSELNVNALELEDSALYLCASSSWASGSYEQYFGPGTRLTVT.

The rearrangement links TRBV5-6 to TRBJ2-5; weak D call: TRBD2 (6 bases). The CDR3 has 15 residues. Trimming removed 4 bases from V and 1 base from J, with 14 bases in between. Looked up from germline, CDR1 is SGHDT and CDR2 is YYEEEE. CDR3 in DNA: TGTGCCAGCAGCGCAGCCCGGGACTCCCAAGAGACCCAGTACTTC. Its translation is CASSAARDSQETQYF.